The clone carrying this T cell receptor beta chain was detected a few times. These data originate in a study of blood T cell repertoires in COVID-19. Study overall: COVID-19 samples, acute and convalescent, were from the United States, Italy and Spain.

V shed 10 bases and J shed 4 bases, with 16 bases lying between them. The V gene's germline CDR1 is MDHEN and CDR2 SYDVKM. This CDR3 is built from 13 residues. Clones were read by immunoSEQ multiplex PCR, and TCRdb kept only the in-frame ones, dropping some. The table includes 200,000 to 300,000 clones, 85% to 90% detected once. This sequence originates from a man aged 60 to 69 with acute or convalescent COVID-19. The material sequenced was peripheral blood. The rearrangement links TRBV28 to TRBJ1-2, with unresolved D. In DNA, the CDR3 is TGTGCCACCCAGTTCTCCGAATCCTATGGCTACACCTTC. Its protein is CATQFSESYGYTF.